This T cell receptor beta chain comes out of a study of blood T cell repertoires in COVID-19. About the study: Italy, Spain and the United States were the sources of the convalescent and acute COVID-19 samples. Nucleic acid was either cDNA or gDNA, and it came from T cells, B-cell-depleted T cells, or PBMCs.

Germline-derived CDR1 and CDR2 are SNHLY and FYNNEI. The CDR3 length is 15 residues. J lost 5 bases, V lost 6 bases, and 2 bases had no gene match. In the authors' workflow: Estimated nucleated cell counts came from reference gene primer amplification. Repertoires were generated with immunoSEQ multiplex PCR, while TCRdb's copy carries only in-frame clones and drops some. Clone size and V and J calls were adopted from that table, with D and trimming inferred from the DNA. The sample gives 25,000 to 35,000 clones, over 75% of which show up once; roughly a sixth is in the top ten. The sample taken for sequencing was peripheral blood. The V and J genes are TRBV2 and TRBJ1-6, with TRBD1 identical over 12 bases. The sequence came from a woman aged 55-70 years with acute or convalescent COVID-19. Here the CDR3 reads CASRGQGANNSPLHF. DNA of the CDR3: TGTGCCAGCAGGGGACAGGGGGCAAATAATTCACCCCTCCACTTT.